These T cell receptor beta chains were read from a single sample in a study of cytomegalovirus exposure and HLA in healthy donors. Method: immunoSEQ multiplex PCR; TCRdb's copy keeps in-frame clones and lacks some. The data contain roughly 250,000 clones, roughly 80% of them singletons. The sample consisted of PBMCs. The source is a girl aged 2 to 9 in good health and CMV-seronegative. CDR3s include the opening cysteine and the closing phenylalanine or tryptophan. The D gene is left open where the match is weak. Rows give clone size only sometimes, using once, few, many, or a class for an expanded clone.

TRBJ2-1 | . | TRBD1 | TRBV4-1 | TGCGCCAGCAGCCAAGCACAGGGGGCGTCATACAATGAGCAGTTCTTC | CASSQAQGASYNEQFF
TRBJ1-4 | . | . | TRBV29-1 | TGCAGCGTTGGGGCAGGGCGAGCTGAAAAACTGTTTTTT | CSVGAGRAEKLFF
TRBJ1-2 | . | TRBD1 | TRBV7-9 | TGTGCCAGCAGCCAAGGCGGACAGGGCTTTCTCTATGGCTACACCTTC | CASSQGGQGFLYGYTF
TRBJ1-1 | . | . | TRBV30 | TGTGCCTGGAAGCCGGACAGCCCTGAAGCTTTCTTT | CAWKPDSPEAFF
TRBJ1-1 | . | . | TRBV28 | TGTGCCAGCACCCCGCCAGGGGTGAACACTGAAGCTTTCTTT | CASTPPGVNTEAFF
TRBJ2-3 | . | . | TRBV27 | TGTGCCAGCAGTTTATCGAAGAGAGGAGATACGCAGTATTTT | CASSLSKRGDTQYF
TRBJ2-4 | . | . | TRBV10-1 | TGCGCCAGCAGTGTAGGGGGTAGAGGGAACATTCAGTACTTC | CASSVGGRGNIQYF
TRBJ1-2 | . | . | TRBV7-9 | TGTTCCAGCAGCTTAATCTTCAGGGGCGGCGGCTACACCTTC | CSSSLIFRGGGYTF
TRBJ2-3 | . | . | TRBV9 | TGTGCCAGCAGCGTAGCGGCAACAACCCAGGGGGATACGCAGTATTTT | CASSVAATTQGDTQYF
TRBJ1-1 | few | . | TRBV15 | TGTGCCACCAGCGTTCTGAGGAACACTGAAGCTTTCTTT | CATSVLRNTEAFF